A single sample is the source of the 21 T cell receptor beta chains below, sequenced in a study of blood T cell repertoires in COVID-19. TCRdb's copy holds only in-frame clones and misses some; the assay was immunoSEQ multiplex PCR. The table includes more than 300,000 clones, about 85% detected once. Sequenced sample: PBMCs or T cells enriched from blood (not recorded which). These receptors were obtained from a woman younger than 45 who had recovered from COVID-19.

The chain combines TRBV5-4 with TRBJ2-1; the match to TRBD2 covers 11 bases. The germline V gene encodes CDR1 SGHNT and CDR2 YYREEE (reference sequence). V shed 3 bases and J 6 bases; nucleotides not matched to a gene: 5. CDR3 size: 15 residues. The CDR3 DNA sequence: TGTGCCAGCAGCTCCGGACTAGCGGGTACCAATGAGCAGTTCTTC. Protein product: CASSSGLAGTNEQFF.

The chain links TRBV29-1 to TRBJ2-7; possibly TRBD1 for D (6 bases). This CDR3 has 14 residues. The germline gives CDR1 SQVTM, CDR2 ANQGSEA. V was shortened by 1 base and J by 1 base, with 11 bases between the two germline ends. CDR3 nucleotides: TGCAGCGTTGAAGTCCCAGGGGCGTCCTACGAGCAGTACTTC. Translated, it gives CSVEVPGASYEQYF.

The chain combines TRBV28 with TRBJ2-5; 8 positions match TRBD1. CDR1 is MDHEN, CDR2 SYDVKM, per germline. The CDR3 sequence is 15 residues long. Trimming cost V 6 bases and J 5 bases; bases outside gene matches: 11. Here the CDR3 DNA reads TGTGCCAGCAGCCAACAGACAGGGGTGGAGGAGACCCAGTACTTC. Translating it yields CASSQQTGVEETQYF.

The chain uses TRBV19 and TRBJ2-6; 8 positions agree with TRBD1. J gave up 2 bases and V 5 bases, and 5 bases lay outside the gene matches. Germline CDR1 is LNHDA and CDR2 is SQIVND (reference sequence). The CDR3 covers 16 residues. The CDR3 here is CASSSTGVTGANVLTF. The CDR3 nucleotides are TGTGCCAGTAGTTCGACAGGGGTCACTGGGGCCAACGTCCTGACTTTC.

The chain employs TRBV5-1 and TRBJ2-5, with D tentatively TRBD1 (5 bases). Germline V gene data show CDR1 as SGHRS and CDR2 as YFSETQ. Trimming took off 4 bases at V and 7 bases at J, with 8 bases between the two ends. This CDR3 has 11 residues. The DNA of the CDR3 is TGCGCCAGCAGCCCAGACAGGACCCAGTACTTC. This gives the protein CASSPDRTQYF.

The chain recombines TRBV9 with TRBJ1-1, with TRBD1 as a possible D gene (5 bases). Germline CDR1 SGDLS, CDR2 YYNGEE. This CDR3 is built from 12 residues. V was pared by 4 bases and J by 5 bases, with 9 bases between. The CDR3 DNA reads TGTGCCAGCAGCCGGGGGAGTACTGAAGCTTTCTTT. Its translation is CASSRGSTEAFF.

The V call is TRBV5-5, the J call TRBJ2-1, with TRBD1 matching over 9 bases. The CDR3 consists of 13 residues. Germline V gene sequence: CDR1 SGHKS, CDR2 YYEKEE (reference sequence). With 4 bases clipped from V and 9 bases from J, the junction kept 5 bases outside the gene matches. The CDR3 sequence: CASSPTGGPEQFF. The CDR3 bases are TGTGCCAGCAGCCCCACAGGGGGCCCTGAGCAGTTCTTC.

CDR3 residues: CSTRGGVEAFF. The CDR3 nucleotides are TGCAGCACAAGGGGGGGGGTTGAAGCTTTCTTT. The chain joins TRBV20-1 to TRBJ1-1; D possibly corresponds to TRBD1 (6 bases). Looked up from germline, CDR1 is DFQATT and CDR2 is SNEGSKA (reference sequence). CDR3 length: 11 residues.

V and J are TRBV21-1 and TRBJ1-2; TRBD1, the D gene given by the table, was not confirmed from the DNA. TRBV21-1 counts as a pseudogene. The CDR3 spans 17 residues. In nucleotides, the CDR3 is TGTGCCAGCAGCAAAGGGGGAAAGCAGGGAAAAATAGGTGGCTACACCTTC. Translated: CASSKGGKQGKIGGYTF.

The gene calls are TRBV3-1 (or the pseudogene TRBV3-2) and TRBJ1-1; D not resolved. The CDR3 spans 13 residues. The germline V gene has CDR1 LGHDT and CDR2 YNNKEL (reference sequence). Trimming removed 4 bases at V and 1 base at J, with 7 bases between. This CDR3 is CASSLRANTEAFF. The CDR3 region has the DNA TGTGCCAGCAGCCTGAGGGCGAACACTGAAGCTTTCTTT.

The chain couples TRBV30 to TRBJ1-4; possibly TRBD1 for D (5 bases). Germline V gene data show CDR1 as GTSNPN and CDR2 as SVGIG (reference sequence). This CDR3 region has 14 residues. V was shortened by 8 bases and J by 8 bases, with 21 bases between the two germline ends. The chain's CDR3 is CAAEIGREVEKLFF. The CDR3 region has the DNA TGTGCCGCGGAGATCGGCAGGGAGGTCGAAAAACTGTTTTTT.

J is TRBJ1-2 and V is TRBV10-3; TRBD1 matches at 12 bases. The CDR3 length is 15 residues. J lost 5 bases, V lost 2 bases, and 3 bases had no gene match. Germline CDR1 and CDR2: ENHRY and SYGVKD. The CDR3 region has the DNA TGTGCCATCAGTGAGAGGGACAGGGGGCAATATGGCTACACCTTC. It specifies CAISERDRGQYGYTF.

The chain is built from TRBV18 and TRBJ1-2, with TRBD1 matching 8 bases. V trimming: 3 bases; J trimming: 6 bases; junction bases outside the gene matches: 9. The germline gives CDR1 KGHSH, CDR2 LQKENI. This CDR3 region has 15 residues. CDR3: CASSPIDRGGHGYTF. CDR3 in DNA: TGTGCCAGCTCACCGATAGACAGGGGAGGACATGGCTACACCTTC.

The chain uses TRBV13 and TRBJ1-1; D gene uncertain. CDR3 length equals 15 residues. Germline-derived CDR1 and CDR2 are PRHDT and FYEKMQ (reference sequence). V shed 0 bases and J shed 1 base, with 9 bases lying between them. The CDR3 DNA sequence: TGTGCCAGCAGCTTAGGGGGCAGGTCGAACACTGAAGCTTTCTTT. It translates to CASSLGGRSNTEAFF. Together with reference TRBV13 and TRBJ1-1, the CDR3 gives the full variable domain: AAGVIQSPRHLIKEKRETATLKCYPIPRHDTVYWYQQGPGQDPQFLISFYEKMQSDKGSIPDRFSAQQFSDYHSELNMSSLELGDSALYFCASSLGGRSNTEAFFGQGTRLTVV.

The chain uses TRBV6-5 and TRBJ2-2; 7 bases align to TRBD2. Unmatched junction bases numbered 5, after V lost 6 bases and J lost 7 bases. CDR3 length: 13 amino acids. Germline CDR1 reads MNHEY; CDR2 reads SVGAGI. The CDR3 sequence is CASRTRGGGELFF. The CDR3 DNA reads TGTGCCAGCAGAACTCGCGGGGGCGGGGAGCTGTTTTTT.

CDR3 nucleotide sequence: TGTGCCAGCAGTTACATACAGGATCATAGCAATCAGCCCCAGCATTTT. This sequence encodes CASSYIQDHSNQPQHF. This chain connects TRBV6-2 or TRBV6-3 to TRBJ1-5; weak D call: TRBD1 (5 bases). V lost 2 bases, J lost 0 bases, and 11 bases lay in between. The CDR3 is 16 residues long. From germline, CDR1 is MNHEY and CDR2 SVGEGT.

The J gene is TRBJ2-7, the V gene TRBV30, with D unclear. Germline-derived CDR1 and CDR2 are GTSNPN and SVGIG (reference sequence). The CDR3 is 11 amino acids. Trimming left V 2 bases short and J 3 bases short, with 5 bases between. The CDR3, as DNA: TGTGCCTGGAGTAACTTCTACGAGCAGTACTTC. Translating gives CAWSNFYEQYF.

CDR3 DNA: TGCGCCAGCAGCTTGGAAGCGGGAAGGCTGAACACTGAAGCTTTCTTT. Translating gives CASSLEAGRLNTEAFF. V gene TRBV5-1 combines with J gene TRBJ1-1; the D is unclear. From germline, CDR1 is SGHRS and CDR2 YFSETQ. V was pared by 0 bases and J by 0 bases, with 12 bases between. The CDR3 has 16 amino acids.

The rearrangement links TRBV5-1 to TRBJ2-5; 7 positions match TRBD2. From germline, CDR1 is SGHRS and CDR2 YFSETQ. The CDR3 sequence is 15 residues long. V lost 0 bases, J lost 2 bases, and 4 bases stayed unmatched. This chain's CDR3 is CASSLAGGEQETQYF. The DNA of the CDR3 is TGCGCCAGCAGCTTGGCTGGGGGGGAACAAGAGACCCAGTACTTC.

The V and J genes are TRBV27 and TRBJ1-1; no firm D call. Trimming removed 3 bases at V and 5 bases at J, with 10 bases between. The CDR3 has 13 residues. Looked up from germline, CDR1 is MNHEY and CDR2 is SMNVEV (reference sequence). CDR3 loop: CASSLNRRTEAFF. DNA of the CDR3: TGTGCCAGCAGTTTGAACAGAAGGACTGAAGCTTTCTTT.

This clone appeared once. V gene TRBV7-8 combines with J gene TRBJ2-7; D call uncertain. V was cut by 5 bases and J by 0 bases, with 5 bases left in between. The CDR3 extends over 12 amino acids. Germline values: CDR1 SGHVS, CDR2 FQNEAQ. This CDR3 is CASSASSYEQYF. For the CDR3, the DNA is TGTGCCAGCAGCGCGAGCTCCTACGAGCAGTACTTC.